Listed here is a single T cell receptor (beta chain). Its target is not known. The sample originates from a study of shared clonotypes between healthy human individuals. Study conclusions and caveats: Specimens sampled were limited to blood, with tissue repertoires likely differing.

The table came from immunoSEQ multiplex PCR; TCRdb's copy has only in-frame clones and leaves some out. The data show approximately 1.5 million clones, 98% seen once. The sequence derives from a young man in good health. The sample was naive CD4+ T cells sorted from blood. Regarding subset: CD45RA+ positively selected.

CDR3 DNA: TGTGCCAGCAGCTTGGAGACGCTAGCCTACGAGCAGTACTTC. Its protein product is CASSLETLAYEQYF. The chain uses TRBV5-5 and TRBJ2-7; D gene ambiguous. Between the trimmed V and J ends, which lost 0 bases and 2 bases, there was a span of 9 bases. In germline, CDR1 is SGHKS, CDR2 YYEKEE (reference sequence). The CDR3 loop spans 14 amino acids. The variable domain in full, completed from reference TRBV5-5 and TRBJ2-7, reads DAGVTQSPTHLIKTRGQQVTLRCSPISGHKSVSWYQQVLGQGPQFIFQYYEKEERGRGNFPDRFSARQFPNYSSELNVNALLLGDSALYLCASSLETLAYEQYFGPGTRLTVT.